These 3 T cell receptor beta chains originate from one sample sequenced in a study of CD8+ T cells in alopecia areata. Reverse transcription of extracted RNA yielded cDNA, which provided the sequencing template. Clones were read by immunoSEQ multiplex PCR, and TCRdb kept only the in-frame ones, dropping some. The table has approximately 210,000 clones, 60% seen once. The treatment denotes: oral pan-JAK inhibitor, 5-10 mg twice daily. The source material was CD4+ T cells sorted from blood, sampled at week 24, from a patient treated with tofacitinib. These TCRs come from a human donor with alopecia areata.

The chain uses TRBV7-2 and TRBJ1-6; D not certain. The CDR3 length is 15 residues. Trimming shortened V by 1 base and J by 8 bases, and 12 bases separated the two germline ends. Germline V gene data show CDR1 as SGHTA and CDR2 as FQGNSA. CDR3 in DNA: TGTGCCAGCAGCTTAGAGGCCCGATCGGATTCACCCCTCCACTTT. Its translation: CASSLEARSDSPLHF.

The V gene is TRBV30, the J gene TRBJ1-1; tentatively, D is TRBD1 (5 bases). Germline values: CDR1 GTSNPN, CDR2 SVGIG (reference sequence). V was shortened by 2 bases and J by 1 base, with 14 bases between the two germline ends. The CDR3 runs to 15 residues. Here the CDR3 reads CAWSRGLGRNTEAFF. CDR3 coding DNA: TGTGCCTGGAGTAGGGGTCTAGGACGGAACACTGAAGCTTTCTTT. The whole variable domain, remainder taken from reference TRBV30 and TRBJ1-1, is SQTIHQWPATLVQPVGSPLSLECTVEGTSNPNLYWYRQAAGRGLQLLFYSVGIGQISSEVPQNLSASRPQDRQFILSSKKLLLSDSGFYLCAWSRGLGRNTEAFFGQGTRLTVV.

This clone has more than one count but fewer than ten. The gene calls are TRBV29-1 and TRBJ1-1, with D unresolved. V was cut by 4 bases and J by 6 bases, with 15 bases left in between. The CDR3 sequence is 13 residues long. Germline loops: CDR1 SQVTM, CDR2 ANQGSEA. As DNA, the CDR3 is TGCAGCGTTGTTGACACGTTCGAGGCTGAAGCTTTCTTT. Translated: CSVVDTFEAEAFF.